Here is one TCR beta chain with its context. The sample originates from a study of blood T cell repertoires in COVID-19. CDR3 length: 14 residues. V dropped 7 bases and J dropped 7 bases, with 17 bases sitting between them. Germline-derived CDR1 and CDR2 are MNHNY and SVGAGI (reference sequence). Sequencing used immunoSEQ multiplex PCR; TCRdb keeps in-frame clones, though not all of them. This repertoire shows 110,000 or so clones, 75% to 90% found once; its top ten account for around 5.5%. Sequencing used peripheral blood. The receptor comes from a woman between 55 and 75 years old with COVID-19, enrolled during active disease. The V gene is TRBV6-6, the J gene TRBJ1-5, with a possible D match to TRBD1 (6 bases). CDR3 DNA: TGTGCCAGCAAGAACAGGGTTGGGGGACAGCCCCAGCATTTT. Its protein product is CASKNRVGGQPQHF.